These T cell receptor beta chains were read from a single sample in a study of control samples from healthy donors and cancer patients. Sequenced by immunoSEQ multiplex PCR; TCRdb stores in-frame clones only, minus some. The table shows around 130,000 clones, with 87% occurring only once. The sample was blood. The source is a man under 40 in good health. CDR3s include the opening cysteine and the closing phenylalanine or tryptophan. The D gene is left open where the match is weak. Clone size is given for some rows only: seen once, a few or many times, or a class if the clone is expanded.

-	-	TRBV2	TRBJ1-1	CASSVGTEAFF	TGTGCCAGCAGTGTTGGCACTGAAGCTTTCTTT
-	-	TRBV14	TRBJ1-1	CASSQAASVNTEAFF	TGTGCCAGCAGCCAAGCGGCATCCGTGAACACTGAAGCTTTCTTT
TRBD2	-	TRBV9	TRBJ2-1	CASSPRLAGFSYNEQFF	TGTGCCAGCAGCCCCAGACTAGCGGGGTTCTCCTACAATGAGCAGTTCTTC
-	-	TRBV14	TRBJ1-1	CASSPGLDTEAFF	TGTGCCAGCAGTCCCGGGCTGGACACTGAAGCTTTCTTT
-	-	TRBV12-3/TRBV12-4	TRBJ1-2	CASTGGSNYGYTF	TGTGCCAGCACCGGAGGGTCTAACTATGGCTACACCTTC
-	-	TRBV9	TRBJ1-5	CASSPGTDNQPQHF	TGTGCCAGCAGCCCCGGGACGGATAATCAGCCCCAGCATTTT
TRBD2	-	TRBV10-3	TRBJ2-7	CAISGGLATYEQYF	TGTGCCATCAGTGGTGGACTAGCTACCTACGAGCAGTACTTC
-	-	TRBV14	TRBJ2-2	CASSPRTDGELFF	TGTGCCAGCAGCCCTCGGACGGACGGGGAGCTGTTTTTT
-	-	TRBV25-1	TRBJ1-1	CASSESNWQGQAFF	TGTGCCAGCAGTGAATCCAACTGGCAGGGGCAAGCTTTCTTT
-	-	TRBV3-1/TRBV3-2	TRBJ1-4	CASSQGRGRLFF	TGTGCCAGCAGCCAAGGGAGAGGGAGACTGTTTTTT
-	-	TRBV30	TRBJ1-2	CAWSVGRNYGYTF	TGTGCCTGGAGTGTAGGACGGAACTATGGCTACACCTTC
TRBD2	-	TRBV7-3	TRBJ2-3	CASSLRSGTTDTQYF	TGTGCCAGCAGCTTAAGGAGCGGGACCACAGATACGCAGTATTTT
-	once	TRBV11-1	TRBJ2-7	CASSQGLSYEQYF	TGTGCCAGCAGCCAGGGCTTATCCTACGAGCAGTACTTC
-	-	TRBV18	TRBJ1-1	CASSPETVEAFF	TGTGCCAGCTCACCGGAAACAGTTGAAGCTTTCTTT
TRBD1	-	TRBV29-1	TRBJ2-3	CSVDRDGGTQYF	TGCAGCGTGGACAGGGATGGGGGTACGCAGTATTTT
-	once	TRBV11-1	TRBJ1-1	CASSLNNQAGTEAFF	TGTGCCAGCAGCTTAAACAACCAAGCCGGCACTGAAGCTTTCTTT
-	-	TRBV7-8	TRBJ1-6	CASSLGPDRTLHF	TGTGCCAGCAGCTTAGGGCCGGATCGAACCCTCCACTTT
-	-	TRBV19	TRBJ1-6	CASSIPNSPLHF	TGTGCCAGTAGTATCCCAAATTCACCCCTCCACTTT
-	-	TRBV30	TRBJ1-2	CAWSVTGSEGYTF	TGTGCCTGGAGTGTAACAGGGTCGGAAGGCTACACCTTC
-	-	TRBV12-3/TRBV12-4	TRBJ1-1	CASSFSQGTEAFF	TGTGCCAGCAGTTTCTCTCAGGGGACTGAAGCTTTCTTT
-	once	TRBV18	TRBJ1-1	CASSPRDLGGNTEAFF	TGTGCCAGCTCACCACGGGATCTGGGCGGCAACACTGAAGCTTTCTTT
TRBD2	-	TRBV7-6	TRBJ2-7	CASSYSGGAYEQYF	TGTGCCAGCAGCTATAGCGGGGGGGCCTACGAGCAGTACTTC
TRBD2	-	TRBV7-2	TRBJ2-1	CASSGGSSLAGINEQFF	TGTGCCAGCAGCGGCGGTAGTAGTCTAGCGGGGATTAATGAGCAGTTCTTC
-	-	TRBV2	TRBJ1-3	CASSQRQGNTIYF	TGTGCCAGCAGTCAAAGGCAGGGAAACACCATATATTTT
TRBD2	-	TRBV28	TRBJ2-3	CASSGPGGSKYTDTQYF	TGTGCCAGCAGTGGCCCGGGAGGGAGTAAGTACACAGATACGCAGTATTTT
-	-	TRBV10-3	TRBJ1-1	CAIRAQGYTEAFF	TGTGCCATCAGGGCACAGGGTTACACTGAAGCTTTCTTT
-	-	TRBV18	TRBJ1-1	CASSPLRGGLNTEAFF	TGTGCCAGCTCCCCCTTACGGGGGGGTCTGAACACTGAAGCTTTCTTT
-	-	TRBV21-1	TRBJ2-1	CASSKGGQTYNEQFF	TGTGCCAGCAGCAAAGGCGGACAAACTTACAATGAGCAGTTCTTC
-	-	TRBV30	TRBJ1-1	CAWSVQGLTEAFF	TGTGCCTGGAGTGTACAGGGACTCACTGAAGCTTTCTTT
-	-	TRBV13	TRBJ1-2	CASSLGQGSYGYTF	TGTGCCAGCAGCTTAGGACAGGGAAGCTATGGCTACACCTTC
TRBD1	-	TRBV7-7	TRBJ2-5	CASSQTGEETQYF	TGTGCCAGCAGCCAGACAGGGGAAGAGACCCAGTACTTC
TRBD2	-	TRBV4-1	TRBJ2-1	CASSQEPPSTSGGRNEQFF	TGCGCCAGCAGCCAAGAACCCCCCTCAACTAGCGGGGGGCGGAATGAGCAGTTCTTC
TRBD1	-	TRBV18	TRBJ1-4	CASSPDRAGEKLFF	TGTGCCAGCTCTCCCGACAGGGCGGGTGAAAAACTGTTTTTT
-	once	TRBV5-1	TRBJ1-5	CASSFQGLSNQPQHF	TGCGCCAGCAGCTTCCAGGGGCTTAGCAATCAGCCCCAGCATTTT
-	-	TRBV18	TRBJ1-1	CASSETELNTEAFF	TGTGCCAGCTCAGAGACAGAACTGAACACTGAAGCTTTCTTT
-	once	TRBV9	TRBJ1-1	CASKMAGGYTEAFF	TGTGCCAGCAAGATGGCCGGCGGGTACACTGAAGCTTTCTTT
-	once	TRBV7-6	TRBJ2-5	CASSPERRKGETQYF	TGTGCCAGCAGCCCCGAGCGGCGGAAGGGAGAGACCCAGTACTTC
TRBD2	-	TRBV30	TRBJ2-5	CASGGGGETQYF	TGTGCCAGCGGGGGAGGAGGTGAGACCCAGTACTTC
-	-	TRBV12-3/TRBV12-4	TRBJ1-3	CASSLGDKYF	TGTGCCAGCAGTTTAGGGGACAAATATTTT
-	-	TRBV3-1/TRBV3-2	TRBJ1-6	CASSQEGRVNSPLHF	TGTGCCAGCAGCCAAGAGGGCAGGGTTAATTCACCCCTCCACTTT
-	-	TRBV6-5	TRBJ1-4	CASSSSGSNEKLFF	TGTGCCAGCAGTTCCTCCGGGAGTAATGAAAAACTGTTTTTT
TRBD1	-	TRBV5-1	TRBJ1-1	CASSVTGVGNTEAFF	TGCGCCAGCAGCGTTACAGGGGTTGGGAACACTGAAGCTTTCTTT
TRBD1	-	TRBV18	TRBJ1-1	CASSPRIKGQHTEAFF	TGTGCCAGCTCACCACGAATAAAGGGACAGCACACTGAAGCTTTCTTT
-	few	TRBV5-6	TRBJ1-5	CASSYSKERVNQPQHF	TGTGCCAGCAGCTACTCTAAAGAACGGGTCAATCAGCCCCAGCATTTT
TRBD1	once	TRBV6-1	TRBJ1-1	CASSEGQGVNTEAFF	TGTGCCAGCAGTGAGGGACAGGGGGTGAACACTGAAGCTTTCTTT
TRBD2	once	TRBV6-4	TRBJ2-2	CASSEQSGGYNTGELFF	TGTGCCAGCAGTGAACAAAGCGGGGGGTATAACACCGGGGAGCTGTTTTTT
-	-	TRBV5-1	TRBJ1-1	CASSLERLTEAFF	TGCGCCAGCAGCTTGGAAAGGTTGACTGAAGCTTTCTTT
-	-	TRBV2	TRBJ1-5	CASSKGNQPQHF	TGTGCCAGCAGCAAGGGTAATCAGCCCCAGCATTTT
-	-	TRBV4-1	TRBJ2-2	CASSRPLERKTGELFF	TGCGCCAGCAGCCGGCCCCTGGAAAGGAAGACCGGGGAGCTGTTTTTT
-	-	TRBV28	TRBJ1-6	CAGSLAEGTRNSPLHF	TGTGCCGGCAGTTTGGCCGAAGGGACAAGGAATTCACCCCTCCACTTT
-	-	TRBV25-1	TRBJ1-2	CASSDSAGGRGIIYGYTF	TGTGCCAGCAGTGACTCGGCGGGGGGCAGGGGAATCATTTATGGCTACACCTTC